These T cell receptor beta chains were read from a single sample in a study of CD8+ T cells in alopecia areata. The repertoire was sequenced with immunoSEQ multiplex PCR; TCRdb's copy has only in-frame clones and lacks some. This sample has under 300,000 clones, with 67% found just once. Here the sequenced sample was CD4+ T cells sorted from blood, taken at week 0. These receptors were collected from a human donor with alopecia areata. Both conserved end residues are part of each CDR3. D genes are given only for firm matches. Expanded clones get a size class; other rows say once, few or many, or leave the size out.

D	V	J	size	DNA	CDR3
-	TRBV5-1	TRBJ2-7	-	TGCGCCAGCAGCTTGGACGGGAACTCCTACGAGCAGTACTTC	CASSLDGNSYEQYF
TRBD1	TRBV19	TRBJ1-5	-	TGTGCCACCGCCGACAGGGTAGGCAATCAGCCCCAGCATTTT	CATADRVGNQPQHF
-	TRBV4-3	TRBJ1-6	-	TGCGCCAGCAGTTGGCGGGCCTCCGCGAGCTCCTATAATTCACCCCTCCACTTT	CASSWRASASSYNSPLHF
-	TRBV11-2	TRBJ2-7	-	TGTGCCAGCAGCTTAGGAAGCCCGGGACGGCCTTCCTACGAGCAGTACTTC	CASSLGSPGRPSYEQYF
-	TRBV27	TRBJ2-5	-	TGTGCCAGCAGCTCAAGCTGGGTTGGAGAGACCCAGTACTTC	CASSSSWVGETQYF
-	TRBV29-1	TRBJ2-7	-	TGCAGCGTTGGGACCGAAATTTCCTACGAGCAGTACTTC	CSVGTEISYEQYF
-	TRBV29-1	TRBJ1-1	few	TGCAGCGTCCCCTCCCTGGGGGGAACCGGTGAAGCTTTCTTT	CSVPSLGGTGEAFF
-	TRBV6-5	TRBJ1-5	-	TGTGCCAGCAGTTCAGGGGGCAATCAGCCCCAGCATTTT	CASSSGGNQPQHF
-	TRBV19	TRBJ2-5	-	TGTGCCAGTAGTGGGACGGGAGCCCAAGAGACCCAGTACTTC	CASSGTGAQETQYF
TRBD1	TRBV19	TRBJ2-3	-	TGTGCCAGTAGTCAGGAAGGGACAGGCACAGATACGCAGTATTTT	CASSQEGTGTDTQYF
TRBD2	TRBV25-1	TRBJ2-1	-	TGTGCCAGCGAATCTAGCGGCCCGAGCTCCTACAATGAGCAGTTCTTC	CASESSGPSSYNEQFF
-	TRBV29-1	TRBJ2-6	-	TGCAGCTTTGCTTCAGGGGCCAACGTCCTGACTTTC	CSFASGANVLTF
-	TRBV10-3	TRBJ1-6	-	TGTGCCATCAGTGAGTCGACTCGGGGTTCACCCCTCCACTTT	CAISESTRGSPLHF
-	TRBV29-1	TRBJ1-1	-	TGCAGCGTCACCCTAAAGATGAACACTGAAGCTTTCTTT	CSVTLKMNTEAFF
TRBD2	TRBV30	TRBJ2-4	-	TGTGCCGGGAGTGTAATCTCTAGCGGGGGGGGTATTACCAAAAACATTCAGTACTTC	CAGSVISSGGGITKNIQYF
-	TRBV18	TRBJ1-5	-	TGTGCCAGCTCACCACCTGGATCGCAGGTCCAGCATTTT	CASSPPGSQVQHF
TRBD2	TRBV7-3	TRBJ2-3	few	TGTGCCAGCAGCTTAGGGACTAGCGTTAGAGGGCTAGCTGGTACGCAGTATTTT	CASSLGTSVRGLAGTQYF
-	TRBV4-1	TRBJ2-2	-	TGCGCCAGCAGCCCGGGTGGGAACACCGGGGAGCTGTTTTTT	CASSPGGNTGELFF
-	TRBV30	TRBJ1-1	-	TGTGCCTGGAGTAAAGGGGGGTACACTGAAGCTTTCTTT	CAWSKGGYTEAFF
TRBD1	TRBV29-1	TRBJ2-1	-	TGCAGCGTTGAGGACAGGGAAGATGAGCAGTTCTTC	CSVEDREDEQFF
-	TRBV15	TRBJ1-1	-	TGTGCCACCAGCAGGGAGACCGCGGGGGGTGAAGCTTTCTTT	CATSRETAGGEAFF
-	TRBV29-1	TRBJ1-2	-	TGCAGCGTTGAGGACAGCCACTATGGCTACACCTTC	CSVEDSHYGYTF
TRBD1	TRBV2	TRBJ1-2	-	TGTGCCAGCAGCTGGGACAGGGGTTTTCATGGCTACACCTTC	CASSWDRGFHGYTF
TRBD1	TRBV7-9	TRBJ1-6	once	TGTGCCAGCAGCTTTACGGGACAGAATTCACCCCTCCACTTT	CASSFTGQNSPLHF
-	TRBV6-6	TRBJ1-1	-	TGTGCCAGCAGTTACCTGACAGGGAACACTGAAGCTTTCTTT	CASSYLTGNTEAFF
-	TRBV5-4	TRBJ2-5	-	TGTGCCAGCAGCTTGGATGCGGGGGCCGGTGAGACCCAGTACTTC	CASSLDAGAGETQYF
-	TRBV5-4	TRBJ1-2	-	TGTGCCAGCAGCTTGTCGGCAGCCTCAGACTATGGCTACACCTTC	CASSLSAASDYGYTF
TRBD1	TRBV30	TRBJ1-5	-	TGTGCCTGGAGTCTACGACAGGGGAATCAGCCCCAGCATTTT	CAWSLRQGNQPQHF
-	TRBV20-1	TRBJ1-1	-	TGCAGTGCTACCGACTCCAGATTT	CSATDSRF
-	TRBV5-1	TRBJ1-1	-	TGCGCCAGCACCCGTGGAGTGAACACTGAAGCTTTCTTT	CASTRGVNTEAFF
-	TRBV30	TRBJ1-1	-	TGTGCCTGGAATCGGGACAATTTTGAAGCTTTCTTT	CAWNRDNFEAFF
TRBD2	TRBV29-1	TRBJ2-1	-	TGCAGCGTACCTGGGACTAGCGGGGACTACAATGAGCAGTTCTTC	CSVPGTSGDYNEQFF
-	TRBV29-1	TRBJ2-1	-	TGCAGCGTTGCCCCTTTTAATGAGCAGTTCTTC	CSVAPFNEQFF
-	TRBV5-1	TRBJ2-7	few	TGCGCCAGCAGCTTGGGGCAGGGAACTTTCGACGAGCAGTACTTC	CASSLGQGTFDEQYF
-	TRBV5-1	TRBJ2-2	-	TGCGCCAGCAGCTTGGCCGCAGGGGTCTCCCCCACCGGGGAGCTGTTTTTT	CASSLAAGVSPTGELFF
-	TRBV30	TRBJ2-5	once	TGTGCCTGGAGTGTTTCAGAAGAGACCCAGTACTTC	CAWSVSEETQYF
-	TRBV30	TRBJ2-1	-	TGTGCCTGGAGGGACCGAACAGGGAAAAGCTACAATGAGCAGTTCTTC	CAWRDRTGKSYNEQFF
-	TRBV11-1	TRBJ1-1	-	TGTGCCAGCAGCTTAGCGCGCACCAGAATTGGCCGAGCGAACACTGAAGCTTTCTTT	CASSLARTRIGRANTEAFF
TRBD1	TRBV5-1	TRBJ2-7	-	TGCGCCAGCAGCTTGGGACAGGGCCAGGGCGAGCAGTACTTC	CASSLGQGQGEQYF